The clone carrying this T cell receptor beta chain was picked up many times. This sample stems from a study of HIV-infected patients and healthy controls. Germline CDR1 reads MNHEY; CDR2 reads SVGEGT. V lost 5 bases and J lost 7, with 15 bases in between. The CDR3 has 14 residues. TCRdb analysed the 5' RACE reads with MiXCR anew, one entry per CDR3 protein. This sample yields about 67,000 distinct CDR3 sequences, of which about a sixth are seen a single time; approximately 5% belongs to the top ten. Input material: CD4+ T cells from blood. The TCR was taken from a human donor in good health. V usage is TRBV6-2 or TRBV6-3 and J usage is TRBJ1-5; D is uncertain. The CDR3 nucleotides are TGTGCCAGCAGTGAGGTGCAGATGAGGCAGCCCCAGCATTTT. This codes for CASSEVQMRQPQHF.